The 21 T cell receptor beta chains below come from one sample, sequenced in a study of vaccination and CD4 T cells after COVID-19. The Oncomine TCR Beta short-read assay sequenced DNA from cultured CD4+ T cells. TCRdb re-analysed the PCR reads in MiXCR, keeping a single row per CDR3 protein. The data contain several thousand distinct CDR3 sequences, more than 55% of them singletons. Their cognate antigens are unknown. Treatment noted: approximately nine-day PBMC culture with coronavirus spike peptide pools or control peptides (ViraFEST assay). Material for sequencing was CD4+ T cells from blood, cultured in vitro. The receptors were sampled from a human donor who had recovered from COVID-19.

This sequence joins TRBV12-3 or TRBV12-4 and TRBJ2-2; D possibly corresponds to TRBD2 (7 bases). V dropped 7 bases and J dropped 2 bases, with 26 bases sitting between them. The CDR3 is 19 amino acids. The CDR3, as DNA: TGTGCCAGCACCCAAACTAGGGGGGGTGGCCGCACTAACACCGGGGAGCTGTTTTTT. It encodes CASTQTRGGGRTNTGELFF.

This clonotype was detected a few times. This chain joins TRBV15 and TRBJ2-5, with TRBD2 as a possible D gene (7 bases). Trimming removed 5 bases from V and 4 bases from J, with 23 bases in between. Germline CDR1 LNHNV, CDR2 YYDKDF (reference sequence). The CDR3 sequence is 17 residues long. In DNA, the CDR3 is TGTGCCACCAGCGGATTACACAGGGAGGGGTTGCGAGAGACCCAGTACTTC. As protein: CATSGLHREGLRETQYF.

The rearrangement joins TRBV20-1 to TRBJ2-1; the D gene is possibly TRBD1 (7 bases). The germline gives CDR1 DFQATT, CDR2 SNEGSKA (reference sequence). This CDR3 comprises 18 residues. The germline V and J ends were trimmed by 2 bases and 1 base, with 21 bases remaining between them. CDR3 coding DNA: TGCAGTGCTAGACAGCTCGGAGGGGGCGGAGGTTCCTACAATGAGCAGTTCTTC. Protein product: CSARQLGGGGGSYNEQFF.

The chain has TRBV6-2 or TRBV6-3 and TRBJ2-7; the match to TRBD2 covers 7 bases. J was trimmed by 7 bases and V by 7 bases; bases with no gene match: 13. CDR1 and CDR2 from the germline V gene are MNHEY and SVGEGT. The CDR3 contains 14 residues. For the CDR3, the DNA is TGTGCCAGCACCAAGGGGACGTTCGGGGGGGAGCAGTACTTC. Amino acid sequence: CASTKGTFGGEQYF.

The chain recombines TRBV7-2 with TRBJ1-1; D call uncertain. Germline V gene sequence: CDR1 SGHTA, CDR2 FQGNSA. This CDR3 has 14 amino acids. Trimming took off 7 bases at V and 4 bases at J, with 16 bases between the two ends. The CDR3 nucleotides are TGTGCCAGCACCATAGTTGGACCGCTCACTGAAGCTTTCTTT. Translation gives CASTIVGPLTEAFF.

The chain couples TRBV10-3 to TRBJ2-7; 9 bases are a match to TRBD2. The CDR3 consists of 15 residues. V lost 7 bases to trimming and J lost 3 bases; unmatched junction nucleotides: 10. Germline CDR1 and CDR2: ENHRY and SYGVKD. The CDR3 DNA reads TGTGCCATCACGGGAAGCGGGGGGTCTGTCTACGAGCAGTACTTC. It yields the protein CAITGSGGSVYEQYF.

In this sample, this clonotype turned up a few times. The chain recombines TRBV7-2 with TRBJ2-3; 9 nucleotides line up with TRBD2. Germline CDR1 SGHTA, CDR2 FQGNSA. The CDR3 consists of 16 residues. V lost 3 bases and J lost 2; bases outside the gene matches: 6. CDR3 residues: CASSFRVAGDTDTQYF. In DNA form, the CDR3 reads TGTGCCAGCAGCTTTAGGGTAGCGGGGGACACAGATACGCAGTATTTT.

This chain joins TRBV6-1 and TRBJ2-7; a possible D gene is TRBD2 (6 bases). Between the trimmed V and J ends, which lost 10 bases and 5 bases, there was a span of 18 bases. This CDR3 region has 13 residues. Germline loops: CDR1 MNHNS, CDR2 SASEGT. Here the CDR3 DNA reads TGTGCCACTAACCGACCTAGCGTTGACGAGCAGTACTTC. The encoded protein is CATNRPSVDEQYF.

V gene TRBV10-2 combines with J gene TRBJ2-5; TRBD1 agrees at 7 bases. With V trimmed by 5 bases and J by 2 bases, 2 bases remained unmatched. Germline CDR1 and CDR2: WSHSY and SAAADI. There are 13 residues in the CDR3. CDR3 amino acids: CASSRQGQETQYF. The CDR3 coding sequence is TGCGCCAGCAGTAGACAGGGTCAAGAGACCCAGTACTTC.

The CDR3 loop reads CSARDRKNTEAFF. CDR3 DNA sequence: TGCAGTGCTAGAGATAGGAAGAACACTGAAGCTTTCTTT. V and J are TRBV20-1 and TRBJ1-1, with D uncertain. The length of the CDR3 is 13 residues. Deletions cut 0 bases from V and 1 base from J, with 6 bases between. From germline, CDR1 is DFQATT and CDR2 SNEGSKA (reference sequence).

The J gene is TRBJ2-5, the V gene TRBV6-2 or TRBV6-3, with D perhaps matching TRBD2 (6 bases). This CDR3 has 16 residues. Between the trimmed V and J ends, which lost 5 bases and 5 bases, there was a span of 21 bases. In germline, CDR1 is MNHEY, CDR2 SVGEGT. As DNA, the CDR3 is TGTGCCAGCAGTCCCCCCTGGGGAGCGGGTGGTGAGACCCAGTACTTC. Amino acid sequence: CASSPPWGAGGETQYF.

V gene TRBV20-1 combines with J gene TRBJ2-1, with 11 bases identical to TRBD2. This CDR3 region has 19 residues. V trimming: 1 base; J trimming: 0 bases; junction bases outside the gene matches: 11. Germline CDR1 reads DFQATT; CDR2 reads SNEGSKA (reference sequence). The CDR3, as DNA: TGCAGTGCTAGAGTCTGGCTAGCGGGGGGCCGAAGCTCCTACAATGAGCAGTTCTTC. It yields the protein CSARVWLAGGRSSYNEQFF.

The table lists this clonotype with a few counts. The chain couples TRBV24-1 to TRBJ2-7; 8 positions agree with TRBD1. The CDR3 is 15 amino acids. Germline V CDR1 and CDR2: KGHDR, SFDVKD. Losses at the gene ends were 5 bases for V and 4 bases for J; bases not matched to a gene: 9. The DNA for the CDR3 is TGTGCCACCAGTGCCCCGACAGGGGAAGGGTACGAGCAGTACTTC. Amino acids: CATSAPTGEGYEQYF.

The CDR3 DNA sequence: TGTGCCAGCAGCTCCCGTGCCCGGACAGGGGGTGGAAACACCATATATTTT. As protein: CASSSRARTGGGNTIYF. The chain couples TRBV7-6 to TRBJ1-3, with TRBD1 matching over 10 bases. Germline-derived CDR1 and CDR2 are SGHVS and FNYEAQ. After removal of 4 bases from V and 3 bases from J, the junction contained 9 bases not matched to a gene. The length of the CDR3 is 17 residues.

The J gene is TRBJ1-5, the V gene TRBV2, with 7 bases fitting TRBD1. CDR3 length: 13 residues. The trim removed 6 bases at V and 6 bases at J, leaving 5 bases unmatched. Germline V CDR1 and CDR2: SNHLY, FYNNEI. The CDR3 nucleotides are TGTGCCAGCAGGTGGACAGGCGGTCAGCCCCAGCATTTT. Its translation: CASRWTGGQPQHF.

This clonotype has just one count. The chain recombines TRBV20-1 with TRBJ1-2; D not certain. Germline assignment: CDR1 DFQATT and CDR2 SNEGSKA (reference sequence). The CDR3 extends over 13 amino acids. Deletions cut 0 bases from V and 9 bases from J, with 14 bases between. The DNA for the CDR3 is TGCAGTGCTAGAGATCGAGGGAGCGTTAGCTACACCTTC. This translates into CSARDRGSVSYTF.

The chain combines TRBV7-2 with TRBJ2-4; 7 bases agree with TRBD1. This CDR3 has 14 residues. The germline V gene has CDR1 SGHTA and CDR2 FQGNSA. V was pared by 8 bases and J by 9 bases, with 13 bases of the junction left unmatched. The CDR3 is CASLLGRGNFIQYF. DNA for the CDR3: TGTGCCAGCCTTCTCGGCAGGGGGAATTTCATTCAGTACTTC.

The V gene is TRBV6-2 or TRBV6-3, the J gene TRBJ2-7, with D maybe TRBD2 (5 bases). The ends were cut back, 7 bases at V and 2 bases at J, with 15 bases in the middle. This CDR3 comprises 14 residues. In germline, CDR1 is MNHEY, CDR2 SVGEGT. The CDR3 nucleotides read TGTGCCAGCATCCACAGCCCGGGGACCTACGAGCAGTACTTC. It encodes CASIHSPGTYEQYF.

Only a few counts were recorded for this clonotype. V usage is TRBV6-4 and J usage is TRBJ1-5; no definite D call. The CDR3 covers 14 residues. Per the germline V gene, CDR1 is MRHNA and CDR2 is SNTAGT. V was clipped by 4 bases and J by 3 bases, with 10 bases between them. This CDR3 reads CASSVSPNNQPQHF. The CDR3 bases are TGTGCCAGCAGTGTATCCCCGAACAATCAGCCCCAGCATTTT.

This clonotype was seen once. This sequence joins TRBV20-1 and TRBJ1-2; tentatively, D is TRBD1 (5 bases). Germline-derived CDR1 and CDR2 are DFQATT and SNEGSKA (reference sequence). The CDR3 consists of 13 residues. Trimming took 1 base from V and 0 from J, leaving 6 bases between them. The CDR3 loop reads CSARGTSNYGYTF. CDR3 in DNA: TGCAGTGCTAGAGGGACATCTAACTATGGCTACACCTTC.

V is TRBV2 and J is TRBJ1-5; D unclear. The length of the CDR3 is 12 residues. The ends were cut back, 6 bases at V and 6 bases at J, with 9 bases in the middle. CDR1 SNHLY and CDR2 FYNNEI come from the germline V gene. CDR3 bases: TGTGCCAGCAGCGCAGTGGGTCAGCCCCAGCATTTT. This translates into CASSAVGQPQHF.